This TCR beta chain is from a study of T-cell reconstitution after alpha-beta-depleted transplantation in children. This clonotype was seen at least ten times. Unique molecular identifiers were incorporated into the prepared TCRbeta library. TCRdb called the PCR reads again in MiXCR, with one record for every CDR3 protein. The table records just over 70,000 distinct CDR3 sequences, 6% to 8.5% of them present only once. CDR1 LGHNA and CDR2 YSLEER come from the germline V gene. The CDR3 loop spans 14 amino acids. V lost 1 base, J lost 2 bases, and 6 bases lay in between. Here the sequenced sample was PBMCs from the stem cell graft donor, taken from the stem cell graft. J is TRBJ1-5 and V is TRBV4-3; D possibly corresponds to TRBD1 (6 bases). The source is a human donor who donated a stem cell graft to a child with acute lymphoblastic leukemia. In nucleotides, the CDR3 is TGCGCCAGCAGCCAAGGGACAGGCAATCAGCCCCAGCATTTT. Its translation: CASSQGTGNQPQHF.